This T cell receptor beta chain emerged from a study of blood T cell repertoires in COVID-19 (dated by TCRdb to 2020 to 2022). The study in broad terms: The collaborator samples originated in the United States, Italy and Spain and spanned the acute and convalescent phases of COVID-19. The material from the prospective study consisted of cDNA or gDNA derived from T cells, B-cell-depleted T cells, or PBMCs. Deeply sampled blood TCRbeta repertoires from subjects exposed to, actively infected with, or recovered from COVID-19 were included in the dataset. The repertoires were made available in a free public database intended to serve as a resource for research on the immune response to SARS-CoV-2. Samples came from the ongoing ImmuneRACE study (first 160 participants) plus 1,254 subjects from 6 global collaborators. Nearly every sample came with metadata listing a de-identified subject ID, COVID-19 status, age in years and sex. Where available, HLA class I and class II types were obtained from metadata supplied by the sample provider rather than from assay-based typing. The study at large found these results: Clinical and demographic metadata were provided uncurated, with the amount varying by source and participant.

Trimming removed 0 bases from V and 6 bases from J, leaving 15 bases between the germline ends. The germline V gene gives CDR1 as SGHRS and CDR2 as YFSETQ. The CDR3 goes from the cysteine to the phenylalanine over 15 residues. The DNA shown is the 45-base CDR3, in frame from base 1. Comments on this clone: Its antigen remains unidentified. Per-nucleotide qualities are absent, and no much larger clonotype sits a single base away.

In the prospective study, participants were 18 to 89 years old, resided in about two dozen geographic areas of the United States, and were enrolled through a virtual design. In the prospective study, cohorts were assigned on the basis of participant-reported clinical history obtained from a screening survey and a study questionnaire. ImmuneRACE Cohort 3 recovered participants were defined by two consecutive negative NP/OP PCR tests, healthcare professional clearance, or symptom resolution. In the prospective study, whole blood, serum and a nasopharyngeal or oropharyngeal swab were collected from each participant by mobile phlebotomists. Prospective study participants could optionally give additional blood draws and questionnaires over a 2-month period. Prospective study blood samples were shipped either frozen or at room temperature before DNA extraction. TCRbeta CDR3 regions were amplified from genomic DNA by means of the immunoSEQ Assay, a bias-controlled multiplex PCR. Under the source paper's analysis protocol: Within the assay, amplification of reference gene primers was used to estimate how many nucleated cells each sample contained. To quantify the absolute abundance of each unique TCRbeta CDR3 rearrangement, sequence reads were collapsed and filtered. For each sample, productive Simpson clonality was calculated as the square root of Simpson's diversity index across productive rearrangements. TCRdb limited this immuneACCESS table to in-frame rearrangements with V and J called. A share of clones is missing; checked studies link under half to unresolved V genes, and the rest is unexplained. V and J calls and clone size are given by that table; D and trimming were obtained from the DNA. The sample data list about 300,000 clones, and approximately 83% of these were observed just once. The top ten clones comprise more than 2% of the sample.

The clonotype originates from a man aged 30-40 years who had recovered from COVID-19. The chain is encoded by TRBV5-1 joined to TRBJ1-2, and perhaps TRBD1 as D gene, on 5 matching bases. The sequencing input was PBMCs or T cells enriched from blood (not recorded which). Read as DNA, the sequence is TGCGCCAGCAGCTTGGCACCGGGACTCGAAGATGGCTACACCTTC. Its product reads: CASSLAPGLEDGYTF.